Listed below are T cell receptor beta chains from one sample, sequenced in a study of shared clonotypes between healthy human individuals. Profiling relied on immunoSEQ multiplex PCR, and the TCRdb table lists in-frame clones only, not all of them. The top ten clones hold roughly 0.36% of a sample with 2 million to 3 million clones, roughly 93% of them seen once. The sequenced sample was naive CD4+ T cells from PBMCs. The origin of the receptors is a man younger than 35 in good health. Some clones in this sample may be carry-over from other donors' samples. CDR3s include the opening cysteine and the closing phenylalanine or tryptophan. Fields, in order: J gene, D gene, V gene, clone size, CDR3 protein, CDR3 DNA. A D gene is named only where the DNA matches it firmly. Clone sizes are given selectively: once, few, many, or a class where the clone is expanded.

J gene: TRBJ1-1
D gene: TRBD1
V gene: TRBV19
clone size: NA
CDR3 protein: CASRTQQGLAEAFF
CDR3 DNA: TGTGCCAGTAGAACACAACAGGGGTTGGCTGAAGCTTTCTTT

J gene: TRBJ1-5
D gene: NA
V gene: TRBV4-1
clone size: once
CDR3 protein: CASSLGVSNQPQHF
CDR3 DNA: TGCGCCAGCAGCCTAGGGGTTAGCAATCAGCCCCAGCATTTT

J gene: TRBJ1-5
D gene: TRBD1
V gene: TRBV7-9
clone size: NA
CDR3 protein: CASSLDRGDQPQHF
CDR3 DNA: TGTGCCAGCAGCTTAGACAGGGGCGATCAGCCCCAGCATTTT

J gene: TRBJ2-2
D gene: TRBD1
V gene: TRBV4-3
clone size: NA
CDR3 protein: CASSRGTVPTGELFF
CDR3 DNA: TGCGCCAGCAGCCGGGGGACAGTTCCTACCGGGGAGCTGTTTTTT

J gene: TRBJ1-1
D gene: NA
V gene: TRBV7-8
clone size: few
CDR3 protein: CASSSGINSEAFF
CDR3 DNA: TGTGCCAGCAGCAGCGGAATCAATTCTGAAGCTTTCTTT

J gene: TRBJ1-1
D gene: NA
V gene: TRBV28
clone size: NA
CDR3 protein: CASGLETGRTEAFF
CDR3 DNA: TGTGCCAGCGGCCTGGAGACCGGGCGCACTGAAGCTTTCTTT

J gene: TRBJ1-1
D gene: TRBD1
V gene: TRBV5-6
clone size: NA
CDR3 protein: CASSPSRDRGLAGTEAFF
CDR3 DNA: TGTGCCAGCAGCCCATCACGGGACAGGGGGCTCGCGGGGACTGAAGCTTTCTTT

J gene: TRBJ1-1
D gene: NA
V gene: TRBV5-4
clone size: NA
CDR3 protein: CASSLFQGPMNTEAFF
CDR3 DNA: TGTGCCAGCAGCTTGTTTCAGGGTCCGATGAACACTGAAGCTTTCTTT

J gene: TRBJ1-4
D gene: NA
V gene: TRBV7-9
clone size: NA
CDR3 protein: CASSLAGAGSNEKLFF
CDR3 DNA: TGTGCCAGCAGCTTAGCGGGGGCAGGCTCTAATGAAAAACTGTTTTTT

J gene: TRBJ2-7
D gene: NA
V gene: TRBV5-6
clone size: NA
CDR3 protein: CASSLVAAQVYEQYF
CDR3 DNA: TGTGCCAGCAGCTTGGTGGCCGCTCAGGTCTACGAGCAGTACTTC

J gene: TRBJ1-2
D gene: NA
V gene: TRBV5-1
clone size: NA
CDR3 protein: CASSLEQGNYGYTF
CDR3 DNA: TGCGCCAGCAGCTTGGAGCAGGGTAACTATGGCTACACCTTC

J gene: TRBJ1-5
D gene: NA
V gene: TRBV6-4
clone size: NA
CDR3 protein: CASSASPTSGNQPQHF
CDR3 DNA: TGTGCCAGCAGTGCCTCCCCCACCTCCGGCAATCAGCCCCAGCATTTT

J gene: TRBJ1-3
D gene: NA
V gene: TRBV6-5
clone size: NA
CDR3 protein: CASSLSTGIGTIYF
CDR3 DNA: TGTGCCAGCAGCCTTTCTACAGGGATCGGCACCATATATTTT

J gene: TRBJ1-5
D gene: TRBD1
V gene: TRBV12-5
clone size: NA
CDR3 protein: CASALQGGSNSNQPQHF
CDR3 DNA: TGTGCTAGTGCCCTACAGGGGGGCTCTAATAGCAATCAGCCCCAGCATTTT

J gene: TRBJ2-7
D gene: NA
V gene: TRBV5-1
clone size: NA
CDR3 protein: CASSWDTISYEQYF
CDR3 DNA: TGCGCCAGCAGCTGGGACACCATCTCCTACGAGCAGTACTTC

J gene: TRBJ2-3
D gene: TRBD2
V gene: TRBV7-2
clone size: NA
CDR3 protein: CASSLAWLAGRTDTQYF
CDR3 DNA: TGTGCCAGCAGTCTAGCTTGGCTAGCGGGCCGCACAGATACGCAGTATTTT

J gene: TRBJ1-4
D gene: TRBD1
V gene: TRBV28
clone size: NA
CDR3 protein: CASSPRQGWNEKLFF
CDR3 DNA: TGTGCCAGCAGTCCCCGACAGGGGTGGAATGAAAAACTGTTTTTT

J gene: TRBJ1-1
D gene: NA
V gene: TRBV7-3
clone size: NA
CDR3 protein: CASNIGSGNTEAFF
CDR3 DNA: TGTGCCAGCAATATCGGGTCAGGGAACACTGAAGCTTTCTTT

J gene: TRBJ1-5
D gene: TRBD1
V gene: TRBV9
clone size: NA
CDR3 protein: CASSPRDRDYQPQHF
CDR3 DNA: TGTGCCAGCAGCCCCCGGGACAGGGACTATCAGCCCCAGCATTTT

J gene: TRBJ2-2
D gene: NA
V gene: TRBV7-8
clone size: NA
CDR3 protein: CASSPRGAGTNTGELFF
CDR3 DNA: TGTGCCAGCAGCCCCAGGGGAGCGGGTACGAACACCGGGGAGCTGTTTTTT

J gene: TRBJ2-2
D gene: TRBD2
V gene: TRBV28
clone size: NA
CDR3 protein: CASSFISGRVAGELFF
CDR3 DNA: TGTGCCAGCAGCTTTATAAGCGGGAGGGTTGCCGGGGAGCTGTTTTTT

J gene: TRBJ2-7
D gene: TRBD2
V gene: TRBV13
clone size: NA
CDR3 protein: CASSRGLAGLYEQYF
CDR3 DNA: TGTGCCAGCAGCCGGGGACTAGCGGGACTCTACGAGCAGTACTTC

J gene: TRBJ1-5
D gene: NA
V gene: TRBV7-9
clone size: NA
CDR3 protein: CASSPPGGKGQPQHF
CDR3 DNA: TGTGCCAGCAGCCCCCCTGGGGGGAAGGGTCAGCCCCAGCATTTT

J gene: TRBJ2-7
D gene: NA
V gene: TRBV5-1
clone size: NA
CDR3 protein: CASSLERVDSGAYEQYF
CDR3 DNA: TGCGCCAGCAGCTTGGAGAGGGTGGACAGCGGGGCGTACGAGCAGTACTTC

J gene: TRBJ1-3
D gene: NA
V gene: TRBV6-5
clone size: once
CDR3 protein: CASSYSWQGGNTIYF
CDR3 DNA: TGTGCCAGCAGTTACTCGTGGCAGGGGGGAAACACCATATATTTT

J gene: TRBJ1-1
D gene: NA
V gene: TRBV7-9
clone size: once
CDR3 protein: CASSSPPPEAFF
CDR3 DNA: TGTGCCAGCAGCTCCCCTCCGCCTGAAGCTTTCTTT

J gene: TRBJ1-2
D gene: NA
V gene: TRBV7-2
clone size: once
CDR3 protein: CASSLALGGQGGYGYTF
CDR3 DNA: TGTGCCAGCAGCTTAGCGCTGGGAGGCCAAGGGGGCTATGGCTACACCTTC

J gene: TRBJ2-7
D gene: TRBD2
V gene: TRBV7-3
clone size: NA
CDR3 protein: CASSLTSGSSYEQYF
CDR3 DNA: TGTGCCAGCAGCTTAACTAGCGGGAGCTCCTACGAGCAGTACTTC

J gene: TRBJ1-1
D gene: NA
V gene: TRBV7-6
clone size: NA
CDR3 protein: CASSSVQLTEAFF
CDR3 DNA: TGTGCCAGCAGCTCCGTTCAGTTAACTGAAGCTTTCTTT

J gene: TRBJ1-2
D gene: TRBD1
V gene: TRBV27
clone size: NA
CDR3 protein: CASSQGTGDGYTF
CDR3 DNA: TGTGCCAGCAGTCAAGGGACAGGGGATGGCTACACCTTC

J gene: TRBJ2-7
D gene: TRBD1
V gene: TRBV28
clone size: NA
CDR3 protein: CASCHRGEQYF
CDR3 DNA: TGTGCCAGCTGCCACAGGGGCGAGCAGTACTTC

J gene: TRBJ1-1
D gene: NA
V gene: TRBV5-6
clone size: NA
CDR3 protein: CASSPGEGHLFGMNTEAFF
CDR3 DNA: TGTGCCAGCAGCCCAGGGGAGGGACACCTATTCGGGATGAACACTGAAGCTTTCTTT

J gene: TRBJ2-4
D gene: NA
V gene: TRBV27
clone size: NA
CDR3 protein: CASSTSRDRGPKNIQYF
CDR3 DNA: TGTGCCAGCAGTACGTCCCGGGACCGAGGGCCCAAAAACATTCAGTACTTC

J gene: TRBJ2-5
D gene: TRBD2
V gene: TRBV5-1
clone size: NA
CDR3 protein: CASSFGLAGGLETQYF
CDR3 DNA: TGCGCCAGCAGCTTCGGACTAGCGGGAGGACTAGAGACCCAGTACTTC

J gene: TRBJ2-1
D gene: TRBD2
V gene: TRBV9
clone size: NA
CDR3 protein: CASSLAGVYRNEQFF
CDR3 DNA: TGTGCCAGCAGTCTTGCGGGAGTGTATAGAAATGAGCAGTTCTTC

J gene: TRBJ2-7
D gene: TRBD1
V gene: TRBV9
clone size: NA
CDR3 protein: CASNRQGAYEQYF
CDR3 DNA: TGTGCCAGCAACAGACAGGGTGCCTACGAGCAGTACTTC

J gene: TRBJ2-7
D gene: TRBD1
V gene: TRBV6-1
clone size: NA
CDR3 protein: CASRRTGSYEQYF
CDR3 DNA: TGTGCCAGCAGGAGGACAGGCTCCTACGAGCAGTACTTC

J gene: TRBJ2-1
D gene: NA
V gene: TRBV19
clone size: few
CDR3 protein: CASSNPRTGSNEQFF
CDR3 DNA: TGTGCCAGTAGTAACCCCCGGACTGGATCCAATGAGCAGTTCTTC

J gene: TRBJ2-7
D gene: NA
V gene: TRBV6-5
clone size: NA
CDR3 protein: CASMVPGVYEQYF
CDR3 DNA: TGTGCCAGCATGGTTCCTGGGGTCTACGAGCAGTACTTC

J gene: TRBJ1-2
D gene: NA
V gene: TRBV10-3
clone size: once
CDR3 protein: CAISEFPRHGYTF
CDR3 DNA: TGTGCCATCAGTGAGTTCCCGAGGCACGGCTACACCTTC

J gene: TRBJ1-1
D gene: TRBD1
V gene: TRBV7-2
clone size: NA
CDR3 protein: CASSFARQGEAFF
CDR3 DNA: TGTGCCAGCAGCTTCGCGAGACAGGGTGAAGCTTTCTTT

J gene: TRBJ2-7
D gene: NA
V gene: TRBV7-8
clone size: NA
CDR3 protein: CASSPTDREGKQYF
CDR3 DNA: TGTGCCAGCAGCCCGACGGACAGGGAGGGTAAGCAGTACTTC

J gene: TRBJ2-3
D gene: NA
V gene: TRBV6-5
clone size: once
CDR3 protein: CASRRTGNTDTQYF
CDR3 DNA: TGTGCCAGCAGGAGAACAGGGAACACAGATACGCAGTATTTT

J gene: TRBJ2-1
D gene: TRBD2
V gene: TRBV6-5
clone size: NA
CDR3 protein: CASSGLDGTWFF
CDR3 DNA: TGTGCCAGCAGTGGACTAGATGGGACCTGGTTCTTC

J gene: TRBJ2-1
D gene: NA
V gene: TRBV30
clone size: NA
CDR3 protein: CAWKGAGWHEQFF
CDR3 DNA: TGTGCCTGGAAAGGAGCGGGCTGGCATGAGCAGTTCTTC

J gene: TRBJ1-2
D gene: NA
V gene: TRBV23-1
clone size: few
CDR3 protein: CASSLIGDGYTF
CDR3 DNA: TGCGCCAGCAGTCTCATTGGGGATGGCTACACCTTC

J gene: TRBJ2-5
D gene: NA
V gene: TRBV5-4
clone size: NA
CDR3 protein: CASSPRSQETQYF
CDR3 DNA: TGTGCCAGCAGCCCAAGATCCCAAGAGACCCAGTACTTC

J gene: TRBJ2-2
D gene: NA
V gene: TRBV5-4
clone size: NA
CDR3 protein: CASSLVGWTDTGELFF
CDR3 DNA: TGTGCCAGCAGCTTGGTAGGGTGGACGGACACCGGGGAGCTGTTTTTT

J gene: TRBJ2-7
D gene: NA
V gene: TRBV29-1
clone size: NA
CDR3 protein: CSVKSGTEAYEQYF
CDR3 DNA: TGCAGCGTTAAGTCCGGGACGGAGGCCTACGAGCAGTACTTC

J gene: TRBJ2-7
D gene: NA
V gene: TRBV6-6
clone size: NA
CDR3 protein: CASIRDSGRAEQYF
CDR3 DNA: TGTGCCAGCATTCGGGACTCCGGGCGGGCCGAGCAGTACTTC